This is a list of T cell receptor beta chains from one sample in a study of early T cells in non-severe SARS-CoV-2 infection. TCRdb re-called the 5' RACE reads through MiXCR, storing one row per CDR3 protein. The data show about 21,000 distinct CDR3 sequences, about 4.3% seen once. The sequenced sample consisted of whole blood. Receptors were obtained from an adult who was a healthcare worker with PCR-confirmed SARS-CoV-2 infection or an uninfected control (not recorded which). Each CDR3 is given with its conserved first and last residue. A D gene is named only where the DNA matches it firmly. Clone size is not always given. Where it is, it says once, few, many or a class for expanded clones.

clone size	D gene	V gene	J gene	CDR3 DNA	CDR3 protein
many	TRBD1	TRBV7-3	TRBJ1-1	TGTGCCAGCAGCTTAGGGGACAGGAGGAACACTGAAGCTTTCTTT	CASSLGDRRNTEAFF
many	NA	TRBV24-1	TRBJ1-2	TGTGCCACCAGTGACCGGTTGTGCACCTTC	CATSDRLCTF
NA	TRBD1	TRBV4-1	TRBJ2-7	TGCGCCAGCAGCCAAGATCCAACAGGGGTATCCTACGAGCAGTACTTC	CASSQDPTGVSYEQYF
many	NA	TRBV7-2	TRBJ2-5	TGTGCCAGCAGCTCTTCAGGGCGGGAGACCCAGTACTTC	CASSSSGRETQYF
few	NA	TRBV7-3	TRBJ2-3	TGTGCCAGCAGCTTAGAGAGTAGCACAGATACGCAGTATTTT	CASSLESSTDTQYF
NA	NA	TRBV6-2/TRBV6-3	TRBJ2-3	TGTGCCAGCAGTTACCCCTCAGCGGCAGATACGCAGTATTTT	CASSYPSAADTQYF
NA	NA	TRBV5-1	TRBJ2-5	TGCGCCAGCAGCTTGTTCGGCGGAGCCGGGGAGACCCAGTACTTC	CASSLFGGAGETQYF
many	TRBD1	TRBV4-3	TRBJ2-7	TGCGCCAGCAGCCAGGATACCCTCCGGACAGGGGGCTTCGACGAGCAGTACTTC	CASSQDTLRTGGFDEQYF
many	TRBD1	TRBV7-6	TRBJ2-3	TGTGCCAGCAGCCGGGACAGGGGGCTGACAGATACGCAGTATTTT	CASSRDRGLTDTQYF
few	NA	TRBV5-1	TRBJ2-4	TGCGCCAGCAGCTTAGGCGTGAAGGTAGACAAAAACATTCAGTACTTC	CASSLGVKVDKNIQYF
medium-sized	TRBD2	TRBV20-1	TRBJ2-1	TGCAGTGCTAGGGTAGCGGGGGACTACAATGAGCAGTTCTTC	CSARVAGDYNEQFF
NA	TRBD1	TRBV5-4	TRBJ1-5	TGTGCCAGCAGCGTAACCCGGGGACAGGGCGGCAATCAGCCCCAGCATTTT	CASSVTRGQGGNQPQHF
many	NA	TRBV6-5	TRBJ2-5	TGTGCCAGCAGTCGTGACAGCCAAGAGACCCAGTACTTC	CASSRDSQETQYF
many	TRBD1	TRBV7-6	TRBJ1-1	TGTGCCAGCAGCGCTTCAAGGACAGGGGGCGATGAAGCTTTCTTT	CASSASRTGGDEAFF
many	TRBD1	TRBV6-2/TRBV6-3	TRBJ2-1	TGTGCCAGCAGTTACAGGGTAGGGGGCGATGAGCAGTTCTTC	CASSYRVGGDEQFF
many	NA	TRBV5-5	TRBJ1-2	TGTGCCAGCAGCTTGGTAAGCGGGACGGACTATGGCTACACCTTC	CASSLVSGTDYGYTF
few	TRBD1	TRBV20-1	TRBJ2-3	TGCAGTGCCGAACACCCCGGACAGGGGGCCTTCACAGATACGCAGTATTTT	CSAEHPGQGAFTDTQYF
many	NA	TRBV20-1	TRBJ1-5	TGCAGTGCCAACCGGGCCCTTAATCAGCCCCAGCATTTT	CSANRALNQPQHF
many	TRBD1	TRBV28	TRBJ2-3	TGTGCCAGCAGTCCGGGGACAGGGAACACAGATACGCAGTATTTT	CASSPGTGNTDTQYF
many	NA	TRBV4-1	TRBJ2-3	TGCGCCAGCAGCCAAGAAAGGCGGGATACGCAGTATTTT	CASSQERRDTQYF
many	NA	TRBV9	TRBJ1-4	TGTGCCAGCAGCGTAGGGAAAGGATTCCGGGATGAAAAACTGTTTTTT	CASSVGKGFRDEKLFF
many	NA	TRBV3-1	TRBJ1-1	TGTGCCAGCAGCCAATCTGAGGGTAGGGACACTGAAGCTTTCTTT	CASSQSEGRDTEAFF
many	NA	TRBV29-1	TRBJ2-3	TGCAGCGCCAGTGCTTGGGGGTTAATAGGAGATACGCAGTATTTT	CSASAWGLIGDTQYF
many	NA	TRBV27	TRBJ2-2	TGTGCCAGCAGTACCGGGGGGCTTGGCGGGGAGCTGTTTTTT	CASSTGGLGGELFF
NA	NA	TRBV18	TRBJ2-3	TGTGCCAGCTCACCGAGAGGTCCGGATACGCAGTATTTT	CASSPRGPDTQYF
NA	NA	TRBV29-1	TRBJ2-1	TGCAGCGTCCCTCTCAGGGGGGGCTATGAGCAGTTCTTC	CSVPLRGGYEQFF
medium-sized	NA	TRBV6-2/TRBV6-3	TRBJ1-1	TGTGCCACCTGGTCGTTTTGGGCTTTCTTT	CATWSFWAFF
NA	TRBD1	TRBV12-3/TRBV12-4	TRBJ2-1	TGTGCCAGCAGTTCGGGACAGAGCTCCTACAATGAGCAGTTCTTC	CASSSGQSSYNEQFF
many	NA	TRBV3-1	TRBJ2-1	TGTGCCAGCAGCCCAGACGTTGGGGAGCAGTTCTTC	CASSPDVGEQFF
NA	NA	TRBV4-1	TRBJ2-7	TGCGCCAGCAGCACCCGACAGGCAGGATCCTACGAGCAGTACTTC	CASSTRQAGSYEQYF
many	NA	TRBV5-1	TRBJ1-1	TGCGCCAGCAGCTTGTTCCGGATGAACACTGAAGCTTTCTTT	CASSLFRMNTEAFF
many	NA	TRBV20-1	TRBJ2-1	TGCAGTGCTAGACTTCAAAACGGGCCCTACACCTCCCCAGTCTACAATGAGCAGTTCTTC	CSARLQNGPYTSPVYNEQFF
many	NA	TRBV19	TRBJ2-2	TGTGCCAGTGGGAGACTAGTCGGGAACACCGGGGAGCTGTTTTTT	CASGRLVGNTGELFF
many	TRBD1	TRBV5-1	TRBJ2-3	TGCGCCAGCAGCTACATGCTGGACAGGGACACAGATACGCAGTATTTT	CASSYMLDRDTDTQYF
few	NA	TRBV6-2/TRBV6-3	TRBJ2-2	TGTGCCAGCAGTTACTCGATGAGGGCGGGGAGCGGGGAGCTGTTTTTT	CASSYSMRAGSGELFF
many	NA	TRBV29-1	TRBJ1-1	TGCAGCGTTCTTCGGGGGCTCTGGGCTTTCTTT	CSVLRGLWAFF
NA	NA	TRBV18	TRBJ1-2	TGTGCCAGCTCACCCGGCGGGGATGAGTATGGCTACACCTTC	CASSPGGDEYGYTF
few	NA	TRBV11-2	TRBJ2-5	TGTGCCAGCAGCTTAGATGGGCGGAAGACCCAGTACTTC	CASSLDGRKTQYF
many	NA	TRBV3-1	TRBJ2-7	TGTGCCAGCAGCCAAGATCTCCGTAGGTGGGAAGGCGAGCAGTACTTC	CASSQDLRRWEGEQYF
NA	TRBD1	TRBV12-3/TRBV12-4	TRBJ1-2	TGTGCCAGCAGATCTTGGGGGGACAGCTATGGCTACACCTTC	CASRSWGDSYGYTF
NA	NA	TRBV15	TRBJ2-5	TGTGCCACCAGCAGAGATGATGGGGGCCGGGAGACCCAGTACTTC	CATSRDDGGRETQYF
many	TRBD1	TRBV7-2	TRBJ1-2	TGTGCCAGCAGCCGTAACAGGGGGCAGGATGGCTACACCTTC	CASSRNRGQDGYTF
few	NA	TRBV27	TRBJ2-3	TGTGCCAGCAACCGACTTTCTTCGGGCTTCGCAGATACGCAGTATTTT	CASNRLSSGFADTQYF
many	TRBD1	TRBV7-9	TRBJ1-3	TGTGCCAGCAGCTATGGACAGGGCACTGGAAACACCATATATTTT	CASSYGQGTGNTIYF
many	NA	TRBV3-1	TRBJ1-4	TGTGCCAGCAGGCCCGCGTCGGCTAATGAAAAACTGTTTTTT	CASRPASANEKLFF
few	TRBD1	TRBV20-1	TRBJ1-4	TGCAGTGCTAGTCAGGGGGCCGGGGAAAAACTGTTTTTT	CSASQGAGEKLFF
NA	NA	TRBV7-6	TRBJ2-3	TGTGCCAGCAGCTTAGGCGGGGTTGTCACAGATACGCAGTATTTT	CASSLGGVVTDTQYF
few	NA	TRBV15	TRBJ2-7	TGTGCCACCAGCAGAGCAATAGTTTCCTACGAGCAGTACTTC	CATSRAIVSYEQYF
few	NA	TRBV20-1	TRBJ2-7	TGCAGTGCTAGAGATGGAGGATCTTATCAGCAGTACTTC	CSARDGGSYQQYF
NA	NA	TRBV12-3/TRBV12-4	TRBJ1-1	TGTGCCAGCAGTTTGGCGTTTGGGGACACTGAAGCTTTCTTT	CASSLAFGDTEAFF
few	TRBD1	TRBV7-9	TRBJ1-1	TGTGCCAGCAGCCGTGTACAGGGGACGGGGTCGGTGAACACTGAAGCTTTCTTT	CASSRVQGTGSVNTEAFF
NA	NA	TRBV6-5	TRBJ2-3	TGTGCCAGCAGCTTAGAGTACGACACAGATACGCAGTATTTT	CASSLEYDTDTQYF
many	TRBD1	TRBV27	TRBJ2-3	TGTGCCAGCAGTTCGGGACAGGGATACGATACGCAGTATTTT	CASSSGQGYDTQYF
NA	NA	TRBV20-1	TRBJ2-3	TGCAGTGCTAGTGGGGGGCTGTCTAGCACAGATACGCAGTATTTT	CSASGGLSSTDTQYF